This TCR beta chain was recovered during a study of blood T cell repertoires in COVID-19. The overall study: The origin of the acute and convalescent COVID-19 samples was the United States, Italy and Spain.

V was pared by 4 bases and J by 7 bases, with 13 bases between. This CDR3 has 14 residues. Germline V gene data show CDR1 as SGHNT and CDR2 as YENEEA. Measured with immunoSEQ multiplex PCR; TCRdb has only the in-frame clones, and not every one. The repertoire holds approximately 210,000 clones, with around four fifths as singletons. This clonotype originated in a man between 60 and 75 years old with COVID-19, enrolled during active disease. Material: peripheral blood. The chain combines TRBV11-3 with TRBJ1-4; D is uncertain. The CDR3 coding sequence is TGTGCCAGCAGCTCGTTGGGAGACGGTGAAAAACTGTTTTTT. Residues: CASSSLGDGEKLFF.